Below are 4 T cell receptor beta chains sequenced from a single sample in a study of T cells after yellow fever vaccination. TCRdb redid the calling of the 5' RACE reads with MiXCR, one entry per CDR3 protein. The sample comprises around 300,000 distinct CDR3 sequences, approximately 4% of which are singletons, and 15% to 20% rests with the top ten. Sequenced material: PBMCs, taken 15 days after the yellow fever booster vaccination. These receptors originate from a man younger than 30 who received the YFV17D yellow fever vaccine.

This clonotype was counted only a few times. The chain uses TRBV4-1 and TRBJ1-1, with 10 positions matching TRBD1. The junction had 4 bases not matched to a gene; V was cut back by 3 bases and J by 3 bases. The CDR3 is 15 amino acids. Germline CDR1 reads MGHRA; CDR2 reads YSYEKL. Here the CDR3 reads CASSHTGQGDTEAFF. DNA of the CDR3: TGCGCCAGCAGCCACACCGGACAGGGGGACACTGAAGCTTTCTTT.

This clonotype has more than one count but fewer than ten. The CDR3 DNA is TGTGCCAGCAGCGTGGGACAGAACAATGAGCAGTTCTTC. This encodes CASSVGQNNEQFF. The chain uses TRBV7-2 and TRBJ2-1; 7 bases agree with TRBD1. Germline lookup yields CDR1 SGHTA and CDR2 FQGNSA. V was pared by 5 bases and J by 5 bases, with 3 bases of the junction left unmatched. The CDR3 extends over 13 amino acids.

This clonotype occurred a few times. V usage is TRBV23-1 and J usage is TRBJ1-5; 8 positions match TRBD1. TRBV23-1 is assigned to the ORF class and has an uncertain function. The CDR3 extends over 15 amino acids. V lost 3 bases to trimming and J lost 5 bases; unmatched junction nucleotides: 6. In nucleotides, the CDR3 is TGCGCCAGCAGTCATGACAGGGGTAAAGATCAGCCCCAGCATTTT. Translation gives CASSHDRGKDQPQHF.

The chain is built from TRBV14 and TRBJ1-1; TRBD1 might be the D (6 bases). V dropped 4 bases and J dropped 2 bases, with 14 bases sitting between them. Germline V gene sequence: CDR1 SGHDN, CDR2 FVKESK. The CDR3 consists of 15 residues. CDR3 protein: CASSPWGGGNTEAFF. For the CDR3, the DNA is TGTGCCAGCAGCCCCTGGGGGGGGGGCAACACTGAAGCTTTCTTT.